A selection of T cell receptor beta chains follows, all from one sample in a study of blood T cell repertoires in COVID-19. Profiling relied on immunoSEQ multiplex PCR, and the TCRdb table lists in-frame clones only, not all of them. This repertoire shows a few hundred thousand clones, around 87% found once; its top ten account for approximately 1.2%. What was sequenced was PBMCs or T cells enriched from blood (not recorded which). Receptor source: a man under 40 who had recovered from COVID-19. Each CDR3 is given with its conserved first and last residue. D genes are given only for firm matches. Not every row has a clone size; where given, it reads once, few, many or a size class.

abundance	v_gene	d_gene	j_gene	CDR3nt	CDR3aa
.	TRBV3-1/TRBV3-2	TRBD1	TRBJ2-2	TGTGCCAGCAGCCCGGGACAGGCCACCGGGGAGCTGTTTTTT	CASSPGQATGELFF
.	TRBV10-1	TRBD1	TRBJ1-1	TGCGCCAGCAGTACGGACAGGGTGGGCGGCACTGAAGCTTTCTTT	CASSTDRVGGTEAFF
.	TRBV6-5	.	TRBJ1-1	TGTGCCAGCATCGGACGGGGATGGACTGAAGCTTTCTTT	CASIGRGWTEAFF
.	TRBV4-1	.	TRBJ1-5	TGCGCCAGCAGCCAAGAAGGGTCGTATGGGGGGTGGAGCAATCAGCCCCAGCATTTT	CASSQEGSYGGWSNQPQHF
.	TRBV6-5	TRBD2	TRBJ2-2	TGTGCCAGCGCGGGAGGGGGGCAGCCAACCGGGGAGCTGTTTTTT	CASAGGGQPTGELFF
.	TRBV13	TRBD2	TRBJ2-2	TGTGCCAGCAGCTTAAACTCGGGGGGGAACACCGGGGAGCTGTTTTTT	CASSLNSGGNTGELFF
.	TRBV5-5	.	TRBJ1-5	TGTGCCAGCAGCTGGGGGGGAACAAATCAGCCCCAGCATTTT	CASSWGGTNQPQHF
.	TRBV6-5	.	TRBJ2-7	TGTGCCGGCCAGGACAGAACCTACGAGCAGTACTTC	CAGQDRTYEQYF
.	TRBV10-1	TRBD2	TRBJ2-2	TGCGCCAGCTCCCCGGGGGGGGCCGGGGAGCTGTTTTTT	CASSPGGAGELFF
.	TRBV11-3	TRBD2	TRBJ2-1	TGTGCCAGCAGTAATCCCGGGACTAGCGGGGCTGAGCAGTTCTTC	CASSNPGTSGAEQFF
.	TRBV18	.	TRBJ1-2	TGTGCCAGCTCACAAGACAGGATAATCTATGGCTACACCTTC	CASSQDRIIYGYTF
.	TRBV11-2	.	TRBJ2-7	TGTGCCAGCAGTCCGTTGTTCTACGAGCAGTACTTC	CASSPLFYEQYF
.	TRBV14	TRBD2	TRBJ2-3	TGTGCCAGCAGCCAAGGAGCCGTTGGAGCGGGGGGTGATACGCAGTATTTT	CASSQGAVGAGGDTQYF
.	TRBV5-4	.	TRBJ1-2	TGTGCCAGCAGCTTGGGGGGGCAGAGCTATGGCTACACCTTC	CASSLGGQSYGYTF
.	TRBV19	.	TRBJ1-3	TGTGCCAGCGGACAGCCTTTAAACACCATATATTTT	CASGQPLNTIYF
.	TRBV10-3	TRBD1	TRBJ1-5	TGTGCCATCAGTACTGGGGGGGACAGGGAACAGCCCCAGCATTTT	CAISTGGDREQPQHF
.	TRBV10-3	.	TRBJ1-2	TGTGCCATCAGTGGCATAGCCTATGGCTACACCTTC	CAISGIAYGYTF
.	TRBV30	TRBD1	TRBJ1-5	TGTGCCTGGAGTGTACAGGGGGTAGCGCCCCAGCATTTT	CAWSVQGVAPQHF
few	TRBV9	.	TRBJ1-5	TGTGCCAGCAGCGTAGGCGGGGTTGGGCAGCCCCAGCATTTT	CASSVGGVGQPQHF
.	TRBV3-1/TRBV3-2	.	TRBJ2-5	TGTGCCAGCAGCCAACGGGGAGAGACCCAGTACTTC	CASSQRGETQYF
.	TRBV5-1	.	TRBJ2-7	TGCGCCAGCAGCTCGGGTGACAGGAGTGAGCTCTACGAGCAGTACTTC	CASSSGDRSELYEQYF
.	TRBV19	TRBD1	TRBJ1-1	TGTGCCAGTATCCGGACAGGGGGCTCTGAAGCTTTCTTT	CASIRTGGSEAFF
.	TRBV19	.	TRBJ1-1	TGTGCCAGTAGTAATGCAGGAAAGAACACTGAAGCTTTCTTT	CASSNAGKNTEAFF
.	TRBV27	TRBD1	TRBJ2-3	TGTGCCAGCAGATTTGGGACAGGGAGGACAGATACGCAGTATTTT	CASRFGTGRTDTQYF
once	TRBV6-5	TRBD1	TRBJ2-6	TGTGCCAGCAGTCCAAAGGGGGCCGGGGCCAACGTCCTGACTTTC	CASSPKGAGANVLTF
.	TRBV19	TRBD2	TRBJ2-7	TGTGCCAGTAGTATAAGCGGGGGGGCCAGCGAGCAGTACTTC	CASSISGGASEQYF
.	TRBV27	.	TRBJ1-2	TGTGCCAGCAGTCAATTGGGGGGTGGCTACACCTTC	CASSQLGGGYTF
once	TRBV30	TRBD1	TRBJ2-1	TGTGCCTGGAGTGTGCCAGGGACAGAGTCTTACAATGAGCAGTTCTTC	CAWSVPGTESYNEQFF
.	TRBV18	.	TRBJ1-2	TGTGCCAGCTCCTTAGAAGACTATGGCTACACCTTC	CASSLEDYGYTF
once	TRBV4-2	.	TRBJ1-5	TGTGCCAGCAGCCAAGATTTGACAGTAAATCAGCCCCAGCATTTT	CASSQDLTVNQPQHF
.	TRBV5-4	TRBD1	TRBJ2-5	TGTGCCAGCAGCCCCGGACAGGGTCGAGGGGAGACCCAGTACTTC	CASSPGQGRGETQYF
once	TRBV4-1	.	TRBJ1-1	TGCGCCAGCAGCCAAGTACAGCTCACTGAAGCTTTCTTT	CASSQVQLTEAFF
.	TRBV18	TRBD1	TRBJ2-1	TGTGCCAGCTCCACCGGGACAGGGACGTACAATGAGCAGTTCTTC	CASSTGTGTYNEQFF
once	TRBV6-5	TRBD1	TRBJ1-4	TGTGCCAGCAGTTACAGGGGGCCACGTGAAAAACTGTTTTTT	CASSYRGPREKLFF
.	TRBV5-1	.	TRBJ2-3	TGCGCCAGCACCTGGGGAGGTTCTAGCACAGATACGCAGTATTTT	CASTWGGSSTDTQYF
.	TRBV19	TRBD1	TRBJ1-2	TGTGCCAGTAGTACCCGGACAGGCGGTGTCTACACCTTC	CASSTRTGGVYTF
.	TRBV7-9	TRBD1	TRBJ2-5	TGTGCCAGCAGCCCCCCGTGGCAGGGGGATGGAAAGACCCAGTACTTC	CASSPPWQGDGKTQYF
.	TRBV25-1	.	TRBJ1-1	TGTGCCAGCAGTGGGCCGAACACTGAAGCTTTCTTT	CASSGPNTEAFF
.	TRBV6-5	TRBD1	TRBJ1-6	TGTGCCAGCAGCCGGACAGGGTGGATAAATTCACCCCTCCACTTT	CASSRTGWINSPLHF
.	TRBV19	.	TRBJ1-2	TGTGCCAGTAGTTATCCGCAAGGACATCCTAACTATGGCTACACCTTC	CASSYPQGHPNYGYTF
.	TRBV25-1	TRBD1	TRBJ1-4	TGTGCCAGCAGTTTAGGACAGGGAAGGGAACTGTTTTTT	CASSLGQGRELFF
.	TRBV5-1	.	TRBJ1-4	TGCGCCAGCAGCCGGTCTGCAACTAATGAAAAACTGTTTTTT	CASSRSATNEKLFF
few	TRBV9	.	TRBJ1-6	TGTGCCAGCAGCGTAGATCACAGGTCGAGTAATTCACCCCTCCACTTT	CASSVDHRSSNSPLHF
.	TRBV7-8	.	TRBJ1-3	TGTGCCAGCAGCTTTGAGAGGTGGCCCGGCGGAAACACCATATATTTT	CASSFERWPGGNTIYF
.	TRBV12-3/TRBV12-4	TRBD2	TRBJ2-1	TGTGCCAGCAGCTGGGCGGGGGTGGACGAGCAGTTCTTC	CASSWAGVDEQFF
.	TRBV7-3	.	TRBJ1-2	TGTGCCAGCAGCTTAATTGGTCGAGCGGGCTACACCTTC	CASSLIGRAGYTF
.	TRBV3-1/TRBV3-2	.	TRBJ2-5	TGTGCCAGCAGCCAAGGTTCCCCGCAAGAGACCCAGTACTTC	CASSQGSPQETQYF
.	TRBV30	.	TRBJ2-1	TGTGCCTGGACCGAAGGGGGATCCTACAATGAGCAGTTCTTC	CAWTEGGSYNEQFF
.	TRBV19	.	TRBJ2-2	TGTGCCAGTAGTATCTATTCAGACCTAGTCAGAACCGGGGAGCTGTTTTTT	CASSIYSDLVRTGELFF
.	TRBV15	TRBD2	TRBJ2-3	TGTGCCACCAGCAGAGGACTCGCGGGGGGCACAGATACGCAGTATTTT	CATSRGLAGGTDTQYF
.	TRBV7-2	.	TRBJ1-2	TGTGCCAGCAGCTCAGGGTGGGGCTACACCTTC	CASSSGWGYTF
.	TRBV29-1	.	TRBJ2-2	TGCAGCGTTGATCGCACCGGGGAGCTGTTTTTT	CSVDRTGELFF
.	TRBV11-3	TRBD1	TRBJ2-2	TGTGCCAGCAGCCTGGACAGGGAAGGCGGGGAGCTGTTTTTT	CASSLDREGGELFF
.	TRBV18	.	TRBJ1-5	TGTGCCAGCTCACCAGGGGGCGGCCAGCCCCAGCATTTT	CASSPGGGQPQHF
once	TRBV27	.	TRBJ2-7	TGTGCCAGCAGTCCCGAAACAGGGTGGGAGCAGTACTTC	CASSPETGWEQYF
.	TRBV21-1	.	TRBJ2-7	TGTGCCAGCAGCAAAGCCTTGTCGAAAGAGTCCTACGAGCAGTACTTC	CASSKALSKESYEQYF
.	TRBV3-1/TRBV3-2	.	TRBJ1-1	TGTGCCAGCAGCTACGGGGGAGAAGCTTTCTTT	CASSYGGEAFF
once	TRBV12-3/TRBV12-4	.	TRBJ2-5	TGTGCCAGCAGGGAACAGGGTACAGAGACCCAGTACTTC	CASREQGTETQYF
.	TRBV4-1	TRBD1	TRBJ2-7	TGCGCCAGCAGCCAAGGACAGGGGTTATACGAGCAGTACTTC	CASSQGQGLYEQYF